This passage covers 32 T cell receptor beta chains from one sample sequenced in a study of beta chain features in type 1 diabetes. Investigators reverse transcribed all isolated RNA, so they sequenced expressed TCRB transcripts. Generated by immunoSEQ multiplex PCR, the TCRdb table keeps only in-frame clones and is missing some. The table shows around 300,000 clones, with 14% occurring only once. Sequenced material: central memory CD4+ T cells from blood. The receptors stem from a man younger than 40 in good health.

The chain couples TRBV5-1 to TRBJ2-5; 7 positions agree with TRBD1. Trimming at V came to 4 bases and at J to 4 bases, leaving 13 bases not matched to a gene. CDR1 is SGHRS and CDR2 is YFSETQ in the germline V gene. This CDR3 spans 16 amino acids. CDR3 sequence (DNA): TGCGCCAGCAGCGAGGGGGTACAGGGGAAGGGAGAGACCCAGTACTTC. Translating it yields CASSEGVQGKGETQYF.

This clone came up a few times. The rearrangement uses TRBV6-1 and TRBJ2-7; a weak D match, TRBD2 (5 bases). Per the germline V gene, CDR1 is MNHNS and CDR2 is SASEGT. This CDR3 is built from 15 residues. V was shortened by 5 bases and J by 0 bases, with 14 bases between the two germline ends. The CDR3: CASSKDWASSYEQYF. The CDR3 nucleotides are TGTGCCAGCAGTAAGGACTGGGCGAGCTCCTACGAGCAGTACTTC.

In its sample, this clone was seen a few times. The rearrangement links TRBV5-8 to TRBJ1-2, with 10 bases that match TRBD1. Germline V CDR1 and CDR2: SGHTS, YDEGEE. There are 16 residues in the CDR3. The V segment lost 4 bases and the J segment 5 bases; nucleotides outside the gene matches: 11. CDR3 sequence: CASSPHRDRGKYGYTF. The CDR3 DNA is TGTGCCAGCAGCCCCCACCGGGACAGGGGAAAATATGGCTACACCTTC.

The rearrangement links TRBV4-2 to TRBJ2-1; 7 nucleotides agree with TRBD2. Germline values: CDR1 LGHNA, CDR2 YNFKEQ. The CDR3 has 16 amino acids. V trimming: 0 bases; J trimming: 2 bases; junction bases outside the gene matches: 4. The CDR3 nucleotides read TGTGCCAGCAGCCAAGATCCCGGGGGGACCTACAATGAGCAGTTCTTC. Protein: CASSQDPGGTYNEQFF.

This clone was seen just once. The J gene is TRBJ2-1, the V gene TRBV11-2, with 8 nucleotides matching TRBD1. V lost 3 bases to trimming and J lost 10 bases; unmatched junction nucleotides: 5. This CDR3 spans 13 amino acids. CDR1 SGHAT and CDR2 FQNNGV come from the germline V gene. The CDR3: CASSFDRGGEQFF. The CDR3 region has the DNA TGTGCCAGCAGCTTCGACAGGGGTGGCGAGCAGTTCTTC.

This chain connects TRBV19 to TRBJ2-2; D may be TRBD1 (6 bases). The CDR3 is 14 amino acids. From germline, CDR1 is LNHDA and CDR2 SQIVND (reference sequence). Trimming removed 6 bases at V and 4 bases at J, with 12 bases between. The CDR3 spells CASRNGDTTGELFF. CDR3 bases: TGTGCCAGTAGGAACGGGGACACCACCGGGGAGCTGTTTTTT.

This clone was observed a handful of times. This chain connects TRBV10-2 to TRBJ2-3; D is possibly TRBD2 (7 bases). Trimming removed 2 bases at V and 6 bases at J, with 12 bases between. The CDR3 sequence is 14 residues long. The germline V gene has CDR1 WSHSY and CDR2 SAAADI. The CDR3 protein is CASSEVGGPDTQYF. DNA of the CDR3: TGCGCCAGCAGTGAGGTGGGGGGGCCTGATACGCAGTATTTT.

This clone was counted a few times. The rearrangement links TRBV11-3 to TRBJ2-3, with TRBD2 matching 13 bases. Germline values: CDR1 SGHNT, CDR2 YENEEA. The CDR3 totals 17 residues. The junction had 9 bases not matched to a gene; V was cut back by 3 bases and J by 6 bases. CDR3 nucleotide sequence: TGTGCCAGCAGCTTCTCAGGGACTAGCGGGAATATGGATACGCAGTATTTT. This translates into CASSFSGTSGNMDTQYF.

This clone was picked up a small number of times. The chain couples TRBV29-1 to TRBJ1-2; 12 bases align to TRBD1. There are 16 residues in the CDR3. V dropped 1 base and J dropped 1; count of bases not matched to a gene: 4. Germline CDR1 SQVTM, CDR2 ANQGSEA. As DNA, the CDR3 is TGCAGCGTTGAAGCCGGGACAGGGGGCGGTAACTATGGCTACACCTTC. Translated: CSVEAGTGGGNYGYTF.

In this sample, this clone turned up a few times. The CDR3 bases are TGTGCCAGCAGCGTCTTTGGGGCAGGGGACAATCAGCCCCAGCATTTT. Protein: CASSVFGAGDNQPQHF. V usage is TRBV5-6 and J usage is TRBJ1-5, with a tentative D call TRBD1 (6 bases). Germline V CDR1 and CDR2: SGHDT, YYEEEE. V lost 4 bases, J lost 3 bases, and 17 bases lay in between. The CDR3 loop spans 16 amino acids.

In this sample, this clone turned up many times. CDR3 in amino acids: CASSYSGRSNTEAFF. CDR3 bases: TGTGCCAGCAGTTACTCGGGGCGATCGAACACTGAAGCTTTCTTT. The rearrangement joins TRBV6-6 to TRBJ1-1, with D perhaps matching TRBD1 (5 bases). V was pared by 0 bases and J by 1 base, with 9 bases between. The CDR3 is made up of 15 amino acids. Germline CDR1 is MNHNY and CDR2 is SVGAGI (reference sequence).

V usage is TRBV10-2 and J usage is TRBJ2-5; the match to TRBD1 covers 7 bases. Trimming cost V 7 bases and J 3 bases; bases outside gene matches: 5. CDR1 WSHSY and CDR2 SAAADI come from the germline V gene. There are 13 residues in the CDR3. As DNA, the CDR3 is TGCGCCAGCACCGTCAGGGGGAAAGAGACCCAGTACTTC. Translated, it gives CASTVRGKETQYF.

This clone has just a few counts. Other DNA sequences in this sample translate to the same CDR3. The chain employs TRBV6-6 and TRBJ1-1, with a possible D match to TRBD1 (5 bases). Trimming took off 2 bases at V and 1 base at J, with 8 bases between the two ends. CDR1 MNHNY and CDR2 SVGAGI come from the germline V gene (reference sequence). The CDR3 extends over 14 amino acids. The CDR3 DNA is TGTGCCAGCAGTTACCTTGGACAGAACACTGAAGCTTTCTTT. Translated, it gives CASSYLGQNTEAFF.

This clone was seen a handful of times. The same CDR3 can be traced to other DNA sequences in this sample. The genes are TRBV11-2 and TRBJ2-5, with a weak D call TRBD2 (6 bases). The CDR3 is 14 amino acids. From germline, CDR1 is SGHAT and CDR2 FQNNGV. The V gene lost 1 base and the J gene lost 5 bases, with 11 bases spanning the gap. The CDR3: CASSLAGGVETQYF. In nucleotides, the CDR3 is TGTGCCAGCAGCTTAGCCGGCGGGGTGGAGACCCAGTACTTC. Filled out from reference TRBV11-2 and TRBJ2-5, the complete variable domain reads EAGVAQSPRYKIIEKRQSVAFWCNPISGHATLYWYQQILGQGPKLLIQFQNNGVVDDSQLPKDRFSAERLKGVDSTLKIQPAKLEDSAVYLCASSLAGGVETQYFGPGTRLLVL.

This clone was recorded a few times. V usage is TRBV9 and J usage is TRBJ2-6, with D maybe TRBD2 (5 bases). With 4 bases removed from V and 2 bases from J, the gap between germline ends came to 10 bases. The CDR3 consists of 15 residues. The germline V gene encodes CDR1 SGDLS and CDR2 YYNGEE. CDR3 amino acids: CASSPIGAGANVLTF. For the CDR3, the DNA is TGTGCCAGCAGCCCCATCGGGGCTGGGGCCAACGTCCTGACTTTC. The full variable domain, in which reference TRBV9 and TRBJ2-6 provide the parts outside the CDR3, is DSGVTQTPKHLITATGQRVTLRCSPRSGDLSVYWYQQSLDQGLQFLIQYYNGEERAKGNILERFSAQQFPDLHSELNLSSLELGDSALYFCASSPIGAGANVLTFGAGSRLTVL.

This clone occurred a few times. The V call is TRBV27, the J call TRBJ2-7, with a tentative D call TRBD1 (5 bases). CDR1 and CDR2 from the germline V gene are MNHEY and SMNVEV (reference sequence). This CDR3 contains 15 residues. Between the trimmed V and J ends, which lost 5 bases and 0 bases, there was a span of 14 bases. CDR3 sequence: CASSATYQGSYEQYV. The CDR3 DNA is TGTGCCAGCAGTGCAACCTATCAGGGCTCCTACGAGCAGTACGTC.

CDR3 sequence reads: CASSGIGYGYTF. The CDR3 DNA is TGTGCCAGCAGCGGCATAGGCTATGGCTACACCTTC. The chain employs TRBV5-6 and TRBJ1-2; D not resolved. The CDR3 runs 12 residues. V lost 4 bases, J lost 4 bases, and 8 bases lay in between. In germline, CDR1 is SGHDT, CDR2 YYEEEE.

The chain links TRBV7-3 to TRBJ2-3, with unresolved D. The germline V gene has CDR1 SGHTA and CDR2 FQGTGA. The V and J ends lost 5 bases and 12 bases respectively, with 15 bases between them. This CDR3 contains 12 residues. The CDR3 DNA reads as TGTGCCAGCAGCGCTGTACCATCATTACAGTATTTT. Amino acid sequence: CASSAVPSLQYF. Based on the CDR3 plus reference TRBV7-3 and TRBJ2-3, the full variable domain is GAGVSQTPSNKVTEKGKYVELRCDPISGHTALYWYRQSLGQGPEFLIYFQGTGAADDSGLPNDRFFAVRPEGSVSTLKIQRTERGDSAVYLCASSAVPSLQYFGPGTRLTVL.

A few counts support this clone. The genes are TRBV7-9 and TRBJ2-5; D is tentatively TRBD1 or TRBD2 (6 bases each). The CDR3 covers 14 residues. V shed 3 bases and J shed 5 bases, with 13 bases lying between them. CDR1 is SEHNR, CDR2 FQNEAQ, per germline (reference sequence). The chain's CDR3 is CASSLGRGGETQYF. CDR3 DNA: TGTGCCAGCAGCTTGGGCAGGGGAGGCGAGACCCAGTACTTC.

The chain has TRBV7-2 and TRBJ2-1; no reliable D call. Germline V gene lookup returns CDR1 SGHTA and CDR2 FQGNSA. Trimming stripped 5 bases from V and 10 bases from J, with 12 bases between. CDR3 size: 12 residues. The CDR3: CASSHDWSEQFF. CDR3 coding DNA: TGTGCCAGCAGCCACGATTGGTCGGAGCAGTTCTTC.

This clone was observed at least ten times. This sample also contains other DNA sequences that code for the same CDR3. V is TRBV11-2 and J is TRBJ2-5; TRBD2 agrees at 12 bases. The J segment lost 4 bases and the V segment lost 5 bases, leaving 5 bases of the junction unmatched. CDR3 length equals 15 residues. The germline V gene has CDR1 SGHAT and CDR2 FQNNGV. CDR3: CASSLRLAGVETQYF. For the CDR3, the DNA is TGTGCCAGCAGCCTCCGACTAGCGGGGGTAGAGACCCAGTACTTC.

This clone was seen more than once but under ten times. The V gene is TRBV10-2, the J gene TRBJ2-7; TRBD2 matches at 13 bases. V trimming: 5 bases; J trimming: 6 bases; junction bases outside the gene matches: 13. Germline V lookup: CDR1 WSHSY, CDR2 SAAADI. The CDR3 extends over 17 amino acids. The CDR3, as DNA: TGCGCCAGCAGTCAACTAGCGGGGGGGCCAAGGCCTGGCGAGCAGTACTTC. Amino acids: CASSQLAGGPRPGEQYF.

The CDR3 spells CASSLSFYEQYF. Here the CDR3 DNA reads TGTGCCAGCAGCTTATCGTTCTACGAGCAGTACTTC. The rearrangement joins TRBV7-2 to TRBJ2-7, with no clear D. CDR3 length: 12 amino acids. Germline V gives CDR1 SGHTA, CDR2 FQGNSA. The V gene lost 2 bases and the J gene lost 3 bases, with 5 bases spanning the gap.

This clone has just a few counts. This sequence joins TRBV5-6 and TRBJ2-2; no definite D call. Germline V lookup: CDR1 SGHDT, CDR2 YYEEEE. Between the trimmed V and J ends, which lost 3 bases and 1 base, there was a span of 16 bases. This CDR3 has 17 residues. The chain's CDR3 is CASSSLWAVLNTGELFF. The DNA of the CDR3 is TGTGCCAGCAGCTCCCTATGGGCAGTCCTGAACACCGGGGAGCTGTTTTTT.

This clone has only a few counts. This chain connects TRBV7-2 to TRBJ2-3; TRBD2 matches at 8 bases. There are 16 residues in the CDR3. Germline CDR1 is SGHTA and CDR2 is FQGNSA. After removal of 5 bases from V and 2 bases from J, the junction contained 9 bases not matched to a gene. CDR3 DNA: TGTGCCAGCAGCACACGGTGGCGGGGGGCCACAGATACGCAGTATTTT. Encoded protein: CASSTRWRGATDTQYF.

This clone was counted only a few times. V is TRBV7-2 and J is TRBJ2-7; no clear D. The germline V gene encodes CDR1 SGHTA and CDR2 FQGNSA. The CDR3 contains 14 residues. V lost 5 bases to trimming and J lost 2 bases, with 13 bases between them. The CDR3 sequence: CASSIDGYAYEQYV. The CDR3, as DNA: TGTGCCAGCAGCATAGACGGGTACGCCTACGAGCAGTACGTC.

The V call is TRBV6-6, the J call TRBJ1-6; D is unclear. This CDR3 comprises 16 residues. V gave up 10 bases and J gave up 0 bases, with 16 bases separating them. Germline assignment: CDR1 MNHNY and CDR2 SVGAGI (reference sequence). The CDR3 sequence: CATKPIGSSYNSPLHF. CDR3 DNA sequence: TGTGCCACCAAACCTATCGGGAGCTCCTATAATTCACCCCTCCACTTT.

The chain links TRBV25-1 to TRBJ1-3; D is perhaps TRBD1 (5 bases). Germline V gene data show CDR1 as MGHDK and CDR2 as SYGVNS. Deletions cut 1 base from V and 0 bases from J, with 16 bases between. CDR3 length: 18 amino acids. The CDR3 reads CASSELGPGARSGNTIYF. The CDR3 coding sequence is TGTGCCAGCAGTGAATTGGGCCCCGGGGCACGCTCTGGAAACACCATATATTTT.

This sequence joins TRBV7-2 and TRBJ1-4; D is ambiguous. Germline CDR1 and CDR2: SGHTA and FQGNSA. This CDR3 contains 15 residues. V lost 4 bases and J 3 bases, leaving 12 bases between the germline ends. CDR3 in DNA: TGTGCCAGCAGCTCCCAGGTTACCGCTAATGAAAAACTGTTTTTT. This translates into CASSSQVTANEKLFF.

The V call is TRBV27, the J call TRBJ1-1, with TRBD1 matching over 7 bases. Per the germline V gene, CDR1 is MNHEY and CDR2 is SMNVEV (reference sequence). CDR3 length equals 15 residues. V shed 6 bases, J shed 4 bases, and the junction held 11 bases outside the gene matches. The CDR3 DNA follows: TGTGCCAGCAGCTTTTCCTCACAGGGGATCACTGAAGCTTTCTTT. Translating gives CASSFSSQGITEAFF.

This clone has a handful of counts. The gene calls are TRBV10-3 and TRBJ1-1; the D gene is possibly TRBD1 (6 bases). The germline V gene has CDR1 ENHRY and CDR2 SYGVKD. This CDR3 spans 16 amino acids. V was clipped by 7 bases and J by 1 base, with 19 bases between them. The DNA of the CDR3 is TGTGCCATCAATAAGGGACACAACAAGGGGAACACTGAAGCTTTCTTT. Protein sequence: CAINKGHNKGNTEAFF.

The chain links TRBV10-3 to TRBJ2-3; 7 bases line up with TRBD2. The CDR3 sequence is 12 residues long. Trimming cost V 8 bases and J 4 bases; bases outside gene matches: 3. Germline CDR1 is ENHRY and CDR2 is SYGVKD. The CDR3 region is CAIGGSADTQYF. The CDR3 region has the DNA TGTGCCATCGGCGGGAGCGCAGATACGCAGTATTTT.